The rows below give T cell receptor beta chains drawn from one sample of a study of brain metastases from non-small cell lung cancer. Assay: immunoSEQ multiplex PCR; the TCRdb copy retains only in-frame clones and omits some. The table includes roughly 4,900 clones, 65% to 90% detected once. Sequencing was carried out using primary lung tumor tissue. All receptors derive from a donor at least 40 years old with non-small cell lung cancer. Each CDR3 is given with its conserved first and last residue. Fields, in order: clone size, J gene, V gene, D gene, CDR3 protein, CDR3 DNA. The D gene is left open where the match is weak. Some rows mark clone size as missing; the rest say once, few, many or name a class of expanded clone.

clone size: few; J gene: TRBJ1-5; V gene: TRBV12-3/TRBV12-4; D gene: TRBD1; CDR3 protein: CASRGTGNQPQHF; CDR3 DNA: TGTGCCAGCAGGGGGACAGGCAATCAGCCCCAGCATTTT
clone size: -; J gene: TRBJ2-1; V gene: TRBV27; D gene: TRBD2; CDR3 protein: CASSPEREREFF; CDR3 DNA: TGTGCCAGCAGTCCTGAGCGGGAGCGGGAGTTCTTC
clone size: -; J gene: TRBJ1-2; V gene: TRBV7-9; D gene: -; CDR3 protein: CASSLEGTPSAYTF; CDR3 DNA: TGTGCCAGCAGCTTAGAGGGGACACCATCCGCCTACACCTTC
clone size: -; J gene: TRBJ2-3; V gene: TRBV5-6; D gene: TRBD1; CDR3 protein: CASSLTGGSTDTQYF; CDR3 DNA: TGTGCCAGCAGCCTGACAGGGGGAAGCACAGATACGCAGTATTTT
clone size: -; J gene: TRBJ2-7; V gene: TRBV30; D gene: -; CDR3 protein: CAWGGTGSSYEQYF; CDR3 DNA: TGTGCCTGGGGAGGGACGGGGAGCTCCTACGAGCAGTACTTC
clone size: -; J gene: TRBJ1-2; V gene: TRBV12-3/TRBV12-4; D gene: TRBD1; CDR3 protein: CASGDRARHGYTF; CDR3 DNA: TGTGCCAGCGGCGACAGGGCCCGGCATGGCTACACCTTC
clone size: -; J gene: TRBJ2-7; V gene: TRBV19; D gene: -; CDR3 protein: CASSLSGTSLHEQYF; CDR3 DNA: TGTGCCAGTAGTCTCTCCGGGACAAGTCTCCACGAGCAGTACTTC
clone size: -; J gene: TRBJ2-3; V gene: TRBV3-1/TRBV3-2; D gene: -; CDR3 protein: CASSQGTGTDTQYF; CDR3 DNA: TGTGCCAGCAGCCAAGGGACAGGCACAGATACGCAGTATTTT
clone size: -; J gene: TRBJ2-3; V gene: TRBV4-2; D gene: -; CDR3 protein: CASSQDKADTQYF; CDR3 DNA: TGTGCCAGCAGCCAAGATAAAGCAGATACGCAGTATTTT
clone size: -; J gene: TRBJ1-2; V gene: TRBV2; D gene: -; CDR3 protein: CASSWDGNYGYTF; CDR3 DNA: TGTGCCAGCAGCTGGGACGGAAACTATGGCTACACCTTC
clone size: once; J gene: TRBJ2-7; V gene: TRBV20-1; D gene: -; CDR3 protein: CSARGPADYEQYF; CDR3 DNA: TGCAGTGCTCGTGGGCCCGCGGACTACGAGCAGTACTTC
clone size: -; J gene: TRBJ2-1; V gene: TRBV20-1; D gene: -; CDR3 protein: CSASRAGLEQFF; CDR3 DNA: TGCAGTGCTAGTCGCGCGGGGCTTGAGCAGTTCTTC
clone size: -; J gene: TRBJ1-1; V gene: TRBV12-3/TRBV12-4; D gene: -; CDR3 protein: CASLAAGITEAFF; CDR3 DNA: TGTGCCAGTTTAGCGGCAGGGATCACTGAAGCTTTCTTT
clone size: -; J gene: TRBJ1-2; V gene: TRBV19; D gene: -; CDR3 protein: CASSRTWREHGYTF; CDR3 DNA: TGTGCCAGTAGTAGGACCTGGAGGGAGCATGGCTACACCTTC
clone size: -; J gene: TRBJ2-4; V gene: TRBV21-1; D gene: -; CDR3 protein: CASSKTRRLAGGITKNIQYF; CDR3 DNA: TGTGCCAGCAGCAAAACCCGCCGACTAGCGGGAGGAATAACCAAAAACATTCAGTACTTC
clone size: -; J gene: TRBJ2-5; V gene: TRBV11-2; D gene: -; CDR3 protein: CASSLGGTETQYF; CDR3 DNA: TGTGCCAGCAGCTTAGGAGGGACAGAGACCCAGTACTTC
clone size: -; J gene: TRBJ1-4; V gene: TRBV18; D gene: -; CDR3 protein: CASSPDRVKRTNEKLFF; CDR3 DNA: TGTGCCAGCTCACCGGACAGAGTCAAGAGGACTAATGAAAAACTGTTTTTT
clone size: once; J gene: TRBJ1-3; V gene: TRBV18; D gene: -; CDR3 protein: CASSPSGQSGNTIYF; CDR3 DNA: TGTGCCAGCTCACCATCCGGTCAGTCTGGAAACACCATATATTTT
clone size: -; J gene: TRBJ1-6; V gene: TRBV7-9; D gene: TRBD1; CDR3 protein: CASSRTGDSPLHF; CDR3 DNA: TGTGCCAGCAGCCGGACAGGGGACTCACCCCTCCACTTT
clone size: -; J gene: TRBJ2-1; V gene: TRBV4-1; D gene: TRBD2; CDR3 protein: CANSQLIGLAVYNEQFF; CDR3 DNA: TGCGCCAACAGCCAACTCATCGGACTAGCGGTGTACAATGAGCAGTTCTTC
clone size: -; J gene: TRBJ2-7; V gene: TRBV13; D gene: TRBD1; CDR3 protein: CASTKGQGTSSYEQYF; CDR3 DNA: TGTGCCAGCACCAAGGGACAGGGAACAAGCTCCTACGAGCAGTACTTC
clone size: -; J gene: TRBJ1-2; V gene: TRBV5-1; D gene: -; CDR3 protein: CASSLEGGGYTF; CDR3 DNA: TGCGCCAGCAGCTTGGAGGGCGGTGGCTACACCTTC
clone size: once; J gene: TRBJ2-7; V gene: TRBV27; D gene: TRBD1; CDR3 protein: CASSFAGKGGWDEQYF; CDR3 DNA: TGTGCCAGCAGTTTTGCCGGGAAAGGGGGCTGGGACGAGCAGTACTTC
clone size: -; J gene: TRBJ2-2; V gene: TRBV7-2; D gene: TRBD2; CDR3 protein: CASSILAGAPWELFF; CDR3 DNA: TGTGCCAGCAGCATACTAGCGGGAGCGCCGTGGGAGCTGTTTTTT
clone size: few; J gene: TRBJ2-1; V gene: TRBV25-1; D gene: -; CDR3 protein: CASSEETMSSYNEQFF; CDR3 DNA: TGTGCCAGCAGTGAAGAGACGATGAGCTCCTACAATGAGCAGTTCTTC
clone size: -; J gene: TRBJ1-1; V gene: TRBV3-1/TRBV3-2; D gene: -; CDR3 protein: CASSQALGTTEAFF; CDR3 DNA: TGTGCCAGCAGCCAAGCTTTGGGTACCACTGAAGCTTTCTTT
clone size: -; J gene: TRBJ2-2; V gene: TRBV19; D gene: TRBD2; CDR3 protein: CASSPGTNGELFF; CDR3 DNA: TGTGCCAGTAGTCCCGGGACTAACGGGGAGCTGTTTTTT
clone size: once; J gene: TRBJ1-2; V gene: TRBV28; D gene: TRBD1; CDR3 protein: CASSSATGQGYTF; CDR3 DNA: TGTGCCAGCAGTTCCGCGACAGGGCAAGGCTACACCTTC
clone size: once; J gene: TRBJ1-1; V gene: TRBV27; D gene: TRBD1; CDR3 protein: CASSQWDSVNTEAFF; CDR3 DNA: TGTGCCAGCAGCCAATGGGACAGTGTGAACACTGAAGCTTTCTTT
clone size: -; J gene: TRBJ1-1; V gene: TRBV11-3; D gene: -; CDR3 protein: CASSSGGRTEAFF; CDR3 DNA: TGTGCCAGCAGCTCCGGTGGGCGAACTGAAGCTTTCTTT
clone size: -; J gene: TRBJ1-5; V gene: TRBV6-5; D gene: -; CDR3 protein: CAGGRGFGNQPQHF; CDR3 DNA: TGTGCCGGGGGAAGGGGCTTCGGCAATCAGCCCCAGCATTTT
clone size: -; J gene: TRBJ2-5; V gene: TRBV4-2; D gene: -; CDR3 protein: CASSQGLAQETQYF; CDR3 DNA: TGTGCCAGCAGCCAAGGGTTAGCGCAAGAGACCCAGTACTTC
clone size: -; J gene: TRBJ2-3; V gene: TRBV9; D gene: -; CDR3 protein: CASSVEGTRVDTQYF; CDR3 DNA: TGTGCCAGCAGCGTAGAGGGGACCCGGGTAGATACGCAGTATTTT
clone size: once; J gene: TRBJ2-1; V gene: TRBV5-6; D gene: -; CDR3 protein: CASSLASGEQFF; CDR3 DNA: TGTGCCAGCAGCTTGGCATCAGGTGAGCAGTTCTTC
clone size: -; J gene: TRBJ2-2; V gene: TRBV7-3; D gene: -; CDR3 protein: CASSSAAPGTWRTGELFF; CDR3 DNA: TGTGCCAGCAGCTCCGCGGCTCCCGGGACTTGGAGGACCGGGGAGCTGTTTTTT
clone size: -; J gene: TRBJ2-1; V gene: TRBV4-2; D gene: -; CDR3 protein: CASSQDWAAYNEQFF; CDR3 DNA: TGTGCCAGCAGCCAAGATTGGGCTGCATACAATGAGCAGTTCTTC
clone size: -; J gene: TRBJ2-2; V gene: TRBV14; D gene: -; CDR3 protein: CASRRQGNTGELFF; CDR3 DNA: TGTGCCAGCAGACGTCAGGGGAACACCGGGGAGCTGTTTTTT
clone size: -; J gene: TRBJ2-3; V gene: TRBV19; D gene: TRBD2; CDR3 protein: CASSAGGLYGTDTQYF; CDR3 DNA: TGTGCCAGTAGCGCGGGAGGGCTTTATGGCACAGATACGCAGTATTTT
clone size: -; J gene: TRBJ1-1; V gene: TRBV2; D gene: -; CDR3 protein: CASSGETNLLNTEAFF; CDR3 DNA: TGTGCCAGCAGTGGCGAGACTAACCTCTTGAACACTGAAGCTTTCTTT
clone size: -; J gene: TRBJ2-5; V gene: TRBV10-2; D gene: -; CDR3 protein: CATSATGRQETQYF; CDR3 DNA: TGCGCCACCAGTGCTACAGGGCGGCAAGAGACCCAGTACTTC
clone size: -; J gene: TRBJ1-1; V gene: TRBV5-5; D gene: -; CDR3 protein: CASSFLANTEAFF; CDR3 DNA: TGTGCCAGCAGCTTCCTGGCGAACACTGAAGCTTTCTTT
clone size: few; J gene: TRBJ2-5; V gene: TRBV5-1; D gene: -; CDR3 protein: CASSQRLGETQYF; CDR3 DNA: TGCGCCAGCAGCCAAAGACTGGGAGAGACCCAGTACTTC
clone size: -; J gene: TRBJ2-3; V gene: TRBV5-1; D gene: -; CDR3 protein: CASSIPASTDTQYF; CDR3 DNA: TGCGCCAGCAGCATACCAGCTAGCACAGATACGCAGTATTTT
clone size: -; J gene: TRBJ1-3; V gene: TRBV6-1; D gene: -; CDR3 protein: CASSEVGSGNTIYF; CDR3 DNA: TGTGCCAGCAGTGAAGTCGGCAGCGGAAACACCATATATTTT
clone size: -; J gene: TRBJ1-2; V gene: TRBV9; D gene: -; CDR3 protein: CASSVASGYGYTF; CDR3 DNA: TGTGCCAGCAGCGTAGCCAGTGGCTATGGCTACACCTTC
clone size: -; J gene: TRBJ2-3; V gene: TRBV2; D gene: -; CDR3 protein: CASSWEAPDTQYF; CDR3 DNA: TGTGCCAGCAGTTGGGAGGCCCCAGATACGCAGTATTTT
clone size: -; J gene: TRBJ2-5; V gene: TRBV2; D gene: -; CDR3 protein: CASRGQGGRKTQYF; CDR3 DNA: TGTGCCAGCAGGGGCCAGGGCGGCCGGAAGACCCAGTACTTC
clone size: -; J gene: TRBJ2-7; V gene: TRBV5-6; D gene: -; CDR3 protein: CASSLSISYEQYF; CDR3 DNA: TGTGCCAGCAGCTTGTCAATCAGCTACGAGCAGTACTTC
clone size: -; J gene: TRBJ1-3; V gene: TRBV2; D gene: -; CDR3 protein: CASRPGQSGNTIYF; CDR3 DNA: TGTGCCAGCAGACCGGGACAATCTGGAAACACCATATATTTT
clone size: -; J gene: TRBJ1-1; V gene: TRBV11-2; D gene: -; CDR3 protein: CASSPGQPNTEAFF; CDR3 DNA: TGTGCCAGCAGCCCAGGACAGCCGAACACTGAAGCTTTCTTT
clone size: -; J gene: TRBJ2-5; V gene: TRBV28; D gene: TRBD1; CDR3 protein: CASSNPGTGLETQYF; CDR3 DNA: TGTGCCAGCAGTAATCCCGGGACAGGGTTAGAGACCCAGTACTTC
clone size: -; J gene: TRBJ2-7; V gene: TRBV30; D gene: -; CDR3 protein: CAWSEEGRSYEQYF; CDR3 DNA: TGTGCCTGGAGTGAGGAGGGCCGCTCCTACGAGCAGTACTTC
clone size: -; J gene: TRBJ1-5; V gene: TRBV6-5; D gene: TRBD1; CDR3 protein: CASALTGNNQPQHF; CDR3 DNA: TGTGCCAGCGCACTGACAGGGAACAATCAGCCCCAGCATTTT
clone size: -; J gene: TRBJ1-2; V gene: TRBV19; D gene: -; CDR3 protein: CADLCRRGYTF; CDR3 DNA: TGTGCGGACTTGTGCAGGAGGGGCTACACCTTC
clone size: -; J gene: TRBJ1-6; V gene: TRBV7-8; D gene: TRBD1; CDR3 protein: CASSGDSNSPLHF; CDR3 DNA: TGTGCCAGCAGCGGGGACAGTAATTCACCCCTCCACTTT
clone size: -; J gene: TRBJ2-7; V gene: TRBV5-1; D gene: -; CDR3 protein: CASSREGQTYEQYF; CDR3 DNA: TGCGCCAGCAGCAGGGAGGGACAGACCTACGAGCAGTACTTC
clone size: -; J gene: TRBJ2-1; V gene: TRBV7-2; D gene: TRBD2; CDR3 protein: CASSPTLAGGYNEQFF; CDR3 DNA: TGTGCCAGCAGCCCGACACTAGCGGGAGGCTACAATGAGCAGTTCTTC